This T cell receptor (beta chain) originates from a study of CD8 T cells in ankylosing spondylitis (dated by TCRdb to the late 2010s). Turning to the overall study: To find TCR variants linked to disease, the study profiled T cell receptor beta repertoires in ankylosing spondylitis patients and healthy donors. The full study cohort was made up of about 25 ankylosing spondylitis patients and 108 healthy donors. Peripheral blood was sampled, and synovial fluid was additionally collected from ankylosing spondylitis patients. The study at large found these results: Blood from ankylosing spondylitis patients appeared to be characterized by a TCR beta motif made up of seven or eight highly homologous amino acid variants. Significant enrichment of the disease-linked clones was reported in matched synovial fluid samples from ankylosing spondylitis patients. In peripheral blood, the disease-linked clones were found at relatively low frequencies and had a CD8+ phenotype. Some of the motif variants had been reported before in the synovial fluid and blood of reactive arthritis patients, a finding that suggests common disease-initiation mechanisms.

Sequencing relied on an Illumina HiSeq 2500. Quantitative 5'-RACE with molecular barcodes was used to prepare TCR beta libraries. Per the authors' processing: Disease-linked TCR variants were identified with a new computational method built on a probabilistic model of VDJ rearrangement. TCRdb passed the public sequencing reads through fastp at Q25 and MiXCR, retaining productive beta sequences. A single entry per CDR3 protein holds the most common genes and DNA from its merged rows. The V and J calls, along with clone size, are taken from TCRdb and not from the paper's own processing. In all, the sample holds 150,000 to 200,000 distinct CDR3 sequences, and approximately 10% of those were seen once. 25% to 30% of the sample is in the top ten clones. This clonotype was detected ten times or more. There is no known antigen for this receptor. No base-level quality is on record; no much larger clone is a single base apart.

There are 16 amino acids in the CDR3, from cysteine to phenylalanine inclusive. Only the CDR3 portion is preserved as DNA: 48 bases, with reading frame beginning at the first base. V is shortened by 1 base, J by 0 bases, and the region joining them spans 10 bases. Sequencing was carried out using blood, either unsorted or a sorted T cell fraction (not recorded which). The source is a male donor with ankylosing spondylitis or in good health (not recorded which). Recombination connected TRBV12-3 or TRBV12-4 to TRBJ1-5; no D gene is confidently identified. The nucleotide sequence is given as TGTGCCAGCAGTTTAGGGGCGGCTTATAGCAATCAGCCCCAGCATTTT. Its coded protein is CASSLGAAYSNQPQHF.